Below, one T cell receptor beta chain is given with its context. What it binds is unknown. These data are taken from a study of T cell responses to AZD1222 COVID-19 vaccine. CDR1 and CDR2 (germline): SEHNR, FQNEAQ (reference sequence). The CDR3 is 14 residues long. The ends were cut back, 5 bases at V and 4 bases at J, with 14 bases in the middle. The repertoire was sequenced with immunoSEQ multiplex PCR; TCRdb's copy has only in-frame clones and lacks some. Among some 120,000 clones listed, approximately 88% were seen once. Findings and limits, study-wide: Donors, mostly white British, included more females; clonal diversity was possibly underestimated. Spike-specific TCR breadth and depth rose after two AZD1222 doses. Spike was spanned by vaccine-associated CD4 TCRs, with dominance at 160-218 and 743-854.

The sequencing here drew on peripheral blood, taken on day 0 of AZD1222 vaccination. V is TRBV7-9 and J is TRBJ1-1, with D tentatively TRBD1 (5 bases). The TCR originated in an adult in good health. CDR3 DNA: TGTGCCAGCAGCCCAAAGGGGCAAGGCACTGAAGCTTTCTTT. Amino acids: CASSPKGQGTEAFF.